These T cell receptor beta chains were read from a single sample in a study of cytomegalovirus exposure and HLA in healthy donors. Assay used: immunoSEQ multiplex PCR; TCRdb lists only in-frame clones, some missing. The sample has 87,000 or so clones, approximately 7.1% seen once. The source material was PBMCs. These receptors were taken from a man in his fifties or sixties in good health and CMV-seronegative. Both conserved end residues are part of each CDR3. Fields, in order: D gene, J gene, clone size, V gene, CDR3 DNA, CDR3 protein. A D gene is named only where the DNA matches it firmly. Clone size appears in some rows only: once, few, many, or a class for an expanded clone.

D: NA
J: TRBJ2-7
size: NA
V: TRBV28
DNA: TGTGCCAGCAGTGCCGTACAGGGAGCCTACGAGCAGTACTTC
CDR3: CASSAVQGAYEQYF

D: NA
J: TRBJ2-1
size: few
V: TRBV5-6
DNA: TGTGCCAGCAGCCGTACAGGGTTGAGCTCCTACAATGAGCAGTTCTTC
CDR3: CASSRTGLSSYNEQFF

D: NA
J: TRBJ2-3
size: few
V: TRBV5-5
DNA: TGTGCCAGCAGCTTGGACCTCCCGACTTACACAGATACGCAGTATTTT
CDR3: CASSLDLPTYTDTQYF

D: NA
J: TRBJ1-1
size: NA
V: TRBV5-1
DNA: TGCGCCAGCAGCTTGGCCGTGAACACTGAAGCTTTCTTT
CDR3: CASSLAVNTEAFF

D: TRBD1
J: TRBJ2-7
size: NA
V: TRBV28
DNA: TGTGCCAGCAGTTTACCCGAAAGAACACAGGGGTGGCAGTACTTC
CDR3: CASSLPERTQGWQYF

D: TRBD1
J: TRBJ2-7
size: NA
V: TRBV11-3
DNA: TGTGCCAGCAGCCTTCGGACAGGGGACGAGCAGTACTTC
CDR3: CASSLRTGDEQYF

D: NA
J: TRBJ2-1
size: NA
V: TRBV7-9
DNA: TGTGCCAGCAGCCCAGAGGGGGGGCCTATGTACAATGAGCAGTTCTTC
CDR3: CASSPEGGPMYNEQFF

D: TRBD1
J: TRBJ2-1
size: NA
V: TRBV11-2
DNA: TGTGCCAGCAGCTTAGATAGGGCAGGGGGCAATGAGCAGTTCTTC
CDR3: CASSLDRAGGNEQFF

D: NA
J: TRBJ1-6
size: NA
V: TRBV15
DNA: TGTGCCACCAGCAGAGATTCGACACCCGTCAATTCACCCCTCCACTTT
CDR3: CATSRDSTPVNSPLHF

D: TRBD1
J: TRBJ2-5
size: few
V: TRBV4-1
DNA: TGCGCCAGCAGCCTGAGGACAGGGGAAGAGACCCAGTACTTC
CDR3: CASSLRTGEETQYF

D: NA
J: TRBJ2-7
size: NA
V: TRBV7-9
DNA: TGTGCCAGCTGTCCCGAGAGCTCCTACGAGCAGTACTTC
CDR3: CASCPESSYEQYF

D: TRBD1
J: TRBJ2-2
size: few
V: TRBV2
DNA: TGTGCCAGCAGTTTGGGACAGGGCTACGGGGAGCTGTTTTTT
CDR3: CASSLGQGYGELFF

D: TRBD1
J: TRBJ1-1
size: few
V: TRBV5-6
DNA: TGTGCCAGCAGCCTAGTGGACAGGGATACTGAAGCTTTCTTT
CDR3: CASSLVDRDTEAFF

D: TRBD1
J: TRBJ2-7
size: NA
V: TRBV2
DNA: TGTGCCAGCACTTCCGACAGGGGGCGATACGAGCAGTACTTC
CDR3: CASTSDRGRYEQYF

D: NA
J: TRBJ2-1
size: NA
V: TRBV5-1
DNA: TGCGCCAGCAGCGGCGGACTGAATTCCAACTCCTACAATGAGCAGTTCTTC
CDR3: CASSGGLNSNSYNEQFF

D: TRBD1
J: TRBJ1-3
size: few
V: TRBV5-1
DNA: TGCGCCAGCAGCCGCGCCGCGGGACAGGGTTCTGGAAACACCATATATTTT
CDR3: CASSRAAGQGSGNTIYF

D: NA
J: TRBJ1-2
size: NA
V: TRBV6-5
DNA: TGTGCCAGCAGCAGCGGGGACACATCCGGCTACACCTTC
CDR3: CASSSGDTSGYTF

D: NA
J: TRBJ1-1
size: NA
V: TRBV7-9
DNA: TGTGCCAGCAGCTTAGTTGCAGGGAAGAACACTGAAGCTTTCTTT
CDR3: CASSLVAGKNTEAFF

D: NA
J: TRBJ1-5
size: few
V: TRBV7-2
DNA: TGTGCCAGCAGTCTATGGGCCAATCAGCCCCAGCATTTT
CDR3: CASSLWANQPQHF

D: NA
J: TRBJ1-1
size: NA
V: TRBV5-1
DNA: TGCGCCAGCAGCCCGAGTTGGAACACTGAAGCTTTCTTT
CDR3: CASSPSWNTEAFF

D: NA
J: TRBJ1-2
size: few
V: TRBV27
DNA: TGTGCCAGCAGTTCGTCAGGATATGGCTACACCTTC
CDR3: CASSSSGYGYTF

D: TRBD2
J: TRBJ2-1
size: few
V: TRBV6-6
DNA: TGTGCCAGCAGTTACTCGACTAGCTCTTACAATGAGCAGTTCTTC
CDR3: CASSYSTSSYNEQFF

D: NA
J: TRBJ1-4
size: few
V: TRBV18
DNA: TGTGCCAGCTCAAGGAATAGCGACCGGGCTGGGGAAAAACTGTTTTTT
CDR3: CASSRNSDRAGEKLFF

D: TRBD1
J: TRBJ2-2
size: few
V: TRBV5-1
DNA: TGCGCCAGCAGCACCGGGACAGCTATAACCGGGGAGCTGTTTTTT
CDR3: CASSTGTAITGELFF

D: TRBD1
J: TRBJ1-1
size: NA
V: TRBV5-6
DNA: TGTGCCAGCAGCTGGGGACAGACCGGGGGCACTGAAGCTTTCTTT
CDR3: CASSWGQTGGTEAFF

D: TRBD1
J: TRBJ2-7
size: NA
V: TRBV6-1
DNA: TGTGCCAGCAAGTATGGGACAGAGTCCTACGAGCAGTACTTC
CDR3: CASKYGTESYEQYF